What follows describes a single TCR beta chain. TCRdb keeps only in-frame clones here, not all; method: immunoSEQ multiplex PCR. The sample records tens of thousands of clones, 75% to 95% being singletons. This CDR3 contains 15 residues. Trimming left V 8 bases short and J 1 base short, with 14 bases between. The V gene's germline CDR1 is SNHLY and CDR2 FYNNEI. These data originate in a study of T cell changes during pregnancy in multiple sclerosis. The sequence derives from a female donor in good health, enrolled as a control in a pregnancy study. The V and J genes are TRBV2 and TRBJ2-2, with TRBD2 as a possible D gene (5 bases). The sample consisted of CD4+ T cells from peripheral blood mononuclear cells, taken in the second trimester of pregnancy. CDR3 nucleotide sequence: TGTGCCAGCCGCCGATCAAGCGGGAACACCGGGGAGCTGTTTTTT. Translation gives CASRRSSGNTGELFF.